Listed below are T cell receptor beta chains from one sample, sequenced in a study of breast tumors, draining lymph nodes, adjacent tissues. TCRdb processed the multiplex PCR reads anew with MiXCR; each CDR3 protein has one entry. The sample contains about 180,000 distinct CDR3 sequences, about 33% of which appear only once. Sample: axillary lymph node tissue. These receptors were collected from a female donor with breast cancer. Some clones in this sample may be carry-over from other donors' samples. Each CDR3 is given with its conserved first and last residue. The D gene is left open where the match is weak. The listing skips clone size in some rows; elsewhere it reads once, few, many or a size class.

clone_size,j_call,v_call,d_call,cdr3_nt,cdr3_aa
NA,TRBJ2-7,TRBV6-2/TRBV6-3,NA,TGTGCCAGCAGTCACCCACGAAAGCTAGCGCCCGAGCAGTACTTC,CASSHPRKLAPEQYF
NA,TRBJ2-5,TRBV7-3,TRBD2,TGTGCCAGCAGGCCCGGACGCGGGGGGGCGCGTGATACGCCGTACTTC,CASRPGRGGARDTPYF
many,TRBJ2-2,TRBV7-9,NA,TGTGCCAGCAGCTCGCTAGGGGACGGGGAGCTGTTTTTT,CASSSLGDGELFF
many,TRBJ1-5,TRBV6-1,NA,TGTGCCAGCAGTGAAGTCCAACCTAGCAATCAGCCCCAGCATTTT,CASSEVQPSNQPQHF
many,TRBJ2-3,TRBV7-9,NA,TGTGCCAGCAGCCCCAGGGGCGGGGGCAGCCTCGGCACAGATACGCAGTATTTT,CASSPRGGGSLGTDTQYF
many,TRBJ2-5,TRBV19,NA,TGTGCCAGTAGTATGGGTACTCGCGGGGGCCCAAGAAGTGTGACCCAGTACTTC,CASSMGTRGGPRSVTQYF
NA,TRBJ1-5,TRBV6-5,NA,TGTGCCAGTTTGCCGGGATCGGGCTATCAGCCCCAGCATTTT,CASLPGSGYQPQHF
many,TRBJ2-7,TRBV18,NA,TGTGCCAGCCCCGGTAGGGGTGAGGAGGAGAGGTACGAGCAGTACTTC,CASPGRGEEERYEQYF
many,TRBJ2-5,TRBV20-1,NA,TGCAGTGCTGGGGACTCGGTCCTACGGGAGACCCAGTACTTC,CSAGDSVLRETQYF
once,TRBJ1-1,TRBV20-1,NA,TGCAGTGCTAGTAGGGGGACCACTGAAGCTTTCTTT,CSASRGTTEAFF
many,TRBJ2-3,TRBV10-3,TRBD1,TGTGCCATCGGGGATCCAGACAGGGCTGGAGATACGCAGTATTTT,CAIGDPDRAGDTQYF
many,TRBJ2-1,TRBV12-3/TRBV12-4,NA,TGTGCCAGCAGCCTTCCCGCGCGAGTAGCGCATGAGCAGTTCTTC,CASSLPARVAHEQFF
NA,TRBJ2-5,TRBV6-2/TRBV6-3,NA,TGTGCCAGCAGTTTCTGGTCGTTTCAAGAGACCCAGTACTTC,CASSFWSFQETQYF
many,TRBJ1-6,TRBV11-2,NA,TGTGCCAGCAGCTTTTCCAGGGAGGGCTCACCCCTCCACTTT,CASSFSREGSPLHF
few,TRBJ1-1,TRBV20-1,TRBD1,TGCAGTGCTAGACGGACAGGGGGTATGAACACTGAAGCTTTCTTT,CSARRTGGMNTEAFF
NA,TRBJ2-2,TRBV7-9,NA,TGTGCCGGCAGCCTGTTATCCGGGGAGCTGTTTTTT,CAGSLLSGELFF
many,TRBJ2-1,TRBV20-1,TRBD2,TGCAGTGCCGATAGAGGGACGGGAGGGCCCTATGAGCAGTTCTTC,CSADRGTGGPYEQFF
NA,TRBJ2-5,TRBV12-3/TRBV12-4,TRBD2,TGTGCCAGCAGTTTAACTAGCGGGAGAAGGGAGACCCAGTACTTC,CASSLTSGRRETQYF
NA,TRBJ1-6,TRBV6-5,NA,TGTGCCAGCAGCTTTGGGCCGTCCCGTAATCCGCCCCTCCACTTT,CASSFGPSRNPPLHF
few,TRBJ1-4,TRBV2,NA,TGTGCCAGCAGTGCTAGAGCCGCCCTAGATGAAAAACTGTTTTTT,CASSARAALDEKLFF
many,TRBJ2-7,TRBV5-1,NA,TGCGCCAGCAGCTCCTCCCTAGGTGGCTACGAGCAGTACTTC,CASSSSLGGYEQYF
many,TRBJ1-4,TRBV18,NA,TGTGCCAGCTCACCCAGGGCAACTAATGAAAAACTGTTTTTT,CASSPRATNEKLFF
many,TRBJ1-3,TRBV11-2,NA,TGTGCCAGCAGCTTAACTAGCAGGGAAGGAAACACCATATATTTT,CASSLTSREGNTIYF
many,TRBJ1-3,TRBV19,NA,TGTGCCAGTAGTATTAAGGTAGACACCATATATTTT,CASSIKVDTIYF
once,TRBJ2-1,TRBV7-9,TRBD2,TGTGCCAGCAGCCCAGCGGAGAATAGCGGGCCAATAGGCAATGCGCAGTTCTTC,CASSPAENSGPIGNAQFF
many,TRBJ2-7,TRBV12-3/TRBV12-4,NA,TGTGCCAGCAGGCACCCTCATGACCCACCCTACGAGCAGTACTTC,CASRHPHDPPYEQYF
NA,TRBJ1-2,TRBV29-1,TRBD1,TGCAGCGTTGAAGATGCAAGGGGGCGAGGCTATGGCTACACCTTC,CSVEDARGRGYGYTF
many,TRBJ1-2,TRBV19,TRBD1,TGTGCCAGCTCCTCAGGGACAGCAACTTACGGCTACACCTTC,CASSSGTATYGYTF
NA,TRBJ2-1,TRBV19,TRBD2,TGTGCCAGTAGTATGCTGCGGGAGGGGCCAGATACGCAGTTCTTC,CASSMLREGPDTQFF
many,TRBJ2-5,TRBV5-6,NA,TGTGCCAGCAGCTTACTCCAAGAGACCCAGTACTTC,CASSLLQETQYF
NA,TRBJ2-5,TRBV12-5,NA,TGTGCTAGTGGATTGAGGACGCAGGGGACCCAGTACTTC,CASGLRTQGTQYF
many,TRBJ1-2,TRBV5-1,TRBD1,TGCGCCAGCAGCATTGAAGGACAGGACTATGGCTACACCTTC,CASSIEGQDYGYTF
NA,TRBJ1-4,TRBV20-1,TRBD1,TGCAGTGCTAGAGGTCTTGGGGGGACAGGGATTCGGTCGGATGAAAAACTGTTTTTT,CSARGLGGTGIRSDEKLFF
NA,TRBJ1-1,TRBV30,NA,TGTGCCTGGAGTGCTAGCCAGGGGAACCTGAACACTGAAGCTTTCTTT,CAWSASQGNLNTEAFF
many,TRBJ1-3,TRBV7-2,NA,TGTGCCAGCAGCCGAGTGGGGGGACTTGGGAACACCATATATTTT,CASSRVGGLGNTIYF
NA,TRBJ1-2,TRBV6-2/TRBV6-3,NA,TGTGCCAGCAGTTACTCCTGGGGAGGGTTCCACTATGGCTACACCTTC,CASSYSWGGFHYGYTF
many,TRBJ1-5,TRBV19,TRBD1,TGTGCCAGTACTTTAGGACAGGGTAACAATCAGCCCCAGCATTTT,CASTLGQGNNQPQHF
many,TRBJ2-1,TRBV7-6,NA,TGTGCCAGCAGCTTAACTCTCGGAAGCTCCTACAATGAGCAGTTCTTC,CASSLTLGSSYNEQFF
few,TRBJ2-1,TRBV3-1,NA,TGTGCCAGCAGCCCCCGTCAAAACAATGAGCAGTTCTTC,CASSPRQNNEQFF
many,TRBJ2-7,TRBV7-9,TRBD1,TGTGCCAGCGGACAGGGAGAGTACGAGCAGTACTTC,CASGQGEYEQYF
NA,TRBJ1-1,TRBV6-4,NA,TGTGCCAGCAGTATTAGTCCCGGTACTGAAGCTTTCTTT,CASSISPGTEAFF